One sample yielded the 30 T cell receptor beta chains listed below, sequenced in a study of blood T cells in healthy people across ages. Alongside a J-beta primer mix, a sample-barcoded 5' primer served in a second PCR lasting about 7 to 12 cycles. TCRdb fed the 5' RACE reads into MiXCR, producing one record per CDR3 protein. Of fewer than 1,200,000 distinct CDR3 sequences in the sample, under 30% were seen once. This same sample was also taken into another study, of T cells of mothers and their children.

The sequenced material came from blood. These receptors were obtained from a girl aged 2 to 10 in good health.

The sample holds a few counts of this clonotype. The chain combines TRBV2 with TRBJ2-5, with 9 bases that match TRBD1. V shed 2 bases and J 1 base; nucleotides not matched to a gene: 5. This CDR3 region has 16 residues. Germline values: CDR1 SNHLY, CDR2 FYNNEI. CDR3 in amino acids: CASSETGTGFQETQYF. DNA of the CDR3: TGTGCCAGCAGTGAAACTGGGACAGGGTTCCAAGAGACCCAGTACTTC.

This clonotype was found a few times. The chain has TRBV6-5 and TRBJ1-2, with D maybe TRBD1 (6 bases). Germline loops: CDR1 MNHEY, CDR2 SVGAGI. Trimming pared 5 bases from V and 9 bases from J, leaving 13 bases between. The CDR3 totals 12 residues. CDR3 nucleotides: TGTGCCAGCAGTCGGGACAAGAATAGCTACACCTTC. This gives the protein CASSRDKNSYTF.

This clonotype was counted between two and nine times. This chain links TRBV4-3 with TRBJ1-1; D is uncertain. V was trimmed by 0 bases and J by 0 bases, leaving 8 bases between them. Germline CDR1 is LGHNA and CDR2 is YSLEER. CDR3 length: 15 residues. The CDR3 region is CASSQDEGMNTEAFF. DNA for the CDR3: TGCGCCAGCAGCCAAGACGAGGGCATGAACACTGAAGCTTTCTTT.

The J gene is TRBJ2-5, the V gene TRBV20-1, with 9 bases that match TRBD2. V trimming: 3 bases; J trimming: 5 bases; junction bases outside the gene matches: 13. The CDR3 runs 16 residues. Per the germline V gene, CDR1 is DFQATT and CDR2 is SNEGSKA (reference sequence). The CDR3 coding sequence is TGCAGTGCTAGGACTAGCGGCCAGGTCGGGTTTGAGACCCAGTACTTC. Protein product: CSARTSGQVGFETQYF.

V gene TRBV6-4 combines with J gene TRBJ1-4, with D uncertain. The germline V gene encodes CDR1 MRHNA and CDR2 SNTAGT. V was shortened by 7 bases and J by 7 bases, with 16 bases between the two germline ends. This CDR3 is built from 14 residues. CDR3 amino acids: CASKRTEDLEKLFF. CDR3 in DNA: TGTGCCAGCAAACGGACGGAGGACCTTGAAAAACTGTTTTTT.

This clonotype was detected a few times. The V and J genes are TRBV28 and TRBJ1-5; 10 bases fit TRBD1. Germline CDR1 MDHEN, CDR2 SYDVKM. The J segment lost 3 bases and the V segment lost 6 bases, leaving 2 bases of the junction unmatched. The CDR3 is 14 residues long. The CDR3 loop is CASRGQGNNQPQHF. CDR3 bases: TGTGCCAGCAGGGGACAGGGGAACAATCAGCCCCAGCATTTT. The whole variable domain, remainder taken from reference TRBV28 and TRBJ1-5, is DVKVTQSSRYLVKRTGEKVFLECVQDMDHENMFWYRQDPGLGLRLIYFSYDVKMKEKGDIPEGYSVSREKKERFSLILESASTNQTSMYLCASRGQGNNQPQHFGDGTRLSIL.

V is TRBV15 and J is TRBJ2-5; TRBD1 agrees at 7 bases. The CDR3 covers 17 residues. Germline loops: CDR1 LNHNV, CDR2 YYDKDF (reference sequence). Unmatched junction bases numbered 7, after V lost 0 bases and J lost 0 bases. CDR3 bases: TGTGCCACCAGCAGAGATCGAGGGACAGCCAACCAAGAGACCCAGTACTTC. It is translated as CATSRDRGTANQETQYF.

The chain has TRBV3-1 and TRBJ2-5, with D perhaps matching TRBD2 (6 bases). Trimming shortened V by 3 bases and J by 2 bases, and 19 bases separated the two germline ends. The germline gives CDR1 LGHDT, CDR2 YNNKEL (reference sequence). The CDR3 runs 17 residues. For the CDR3, the DNA is TGTGCCAGCAGCCAGCAGAGGGCGGGGAGTAGACAAGAGACCCAGTACTTC. Translation gives CASSQQRAGSRQETQYF.

The V and J genes are TRBV3-1 and TRBJ2-5; tentatively, D is TRBD1 (6 bases). Matching the DNA end better, TRBJ2-1 makes the J call doubtful. The CDR3 is 18 residues long. In germline, CDR1 is LGHDT, CDR2 YNNKEL (reference sequence). Here the CDR3 reads CASSQLGQGLISYNEQFF. As DNA, the CDR3 is TGTGCCAGCAGCCAACTTGGGCAGGGGCTTATTTCCTACAATGAGCAGTTCTTC.

This chain uses TRBV20-1 with TRBJ2-3; no clear D gene. This CDR3 region has 12 residues. Germline V lookup: CDR1 DFQATT, CDR2 SNEGSKA (reference sequence). The V and J ends lost 1 base and 4 bases respectively, with 6 bases between them. The CDR3 DNA is TGCAGTGCTAGAGTAAGGCCAGATACGCAGTATTTT. Translating it yields CSARVRPDTQYF.

This clonotype was detected only a few times. The V and J genes are TRBV5-1 and TRBJ2-3; no definite D call. This CDR3 comprises 13 residues. Germline V CDR1 and CDR2: SGHRS, YFSETQ. V lost 0 bases and J 5 bases, leaving 7 bases between the germline ends. The CDR3 DNA is TGCGCCAGCAGCTTGGATTGGGGAGATACGCAGTATTTT. Its protein product is CASSLDWGDTQYF.

As concerns this clonotype: This likely comes from a read error, as the CDR3 has no conserved phenylalanine or tryptophan at its end. CDR3 loop: CATSKPGQGRLFL. In nucleotides, the CDR3 is TGTGCCACCAGCAAACCGGGACAGGGACGTCTGTTTTTG. The gene calls are TRBV24-1 and TRBJ1-4, with 9 bases identical to TRBD1. Trimming at V came to 7 bases and at J to 14 bases, leaving 10 bases not matched to a gene. The CDR3 is made up of 13 amino acids. Germline V gene lookup returns CDR1 KGHDR and CDR2 SFDVKD.

This clonotype has just a few counts. V usage is TRBV29-1 and J usage is TRBJ1-2; 8 nucleotides line up with TRBD1. CDR1 and CDR2 (germline): SQVTM, ANQGSEA. The CDR3 extends over 13 amino acids. V lost 4 bases to trimming and J lost 6 bases; unmatched junction nucleotides: 7. The CDR3: CSVARTGIHGYTF. The CDR3 nucleotides read TGCAGCGTTGCACGGACAGGGATACATGGCTACACCTTC.

In its sample, this clonotype was seen a few times. The chain recombines TRBV7-8 with TRBJ2-3; maybe TRBD2 (6 bases). The CDR3 contains 16 residues. V dropped 8 bases and J dropped 1 base, with 19 bases sitting between them. Germline assignment: CDR1 SGHVS and CDR2 FQNEAQ. CDR3 loop: CASSYRGGRGTDTQYF. Here the CDR3 DNA reads TGTGCCAGCTCTTACAGAGGAGGGAGAGGCACAGATACGCAGTATTTT.

The rearrangement links TRBV7-9 to TRBJ1-3, with D hard to call. The V gene lost 5 bases and the J gene lost 2 bases, with 10 bases spanning the gap. The CDR3 loop spans 14 amino acids. The V gene's germline CDR1 is SEHNR and CDR2 FQNEAQ (reference sequence). CDR3 protein: CASSDWVTGNTIYF. The CDR3 bases are TGTGCCAGCAGCGATTGGGTAACTGGAAACACCATATATTTT. The whole variable domain, filled in from reference TRBV7-9 and TRBJ1-3, reads DTGVSQNPRHKITKRGQNVTFRCDPISEHNRLYWYRQTLGQGPEFLTYFQNEAQLEKSRLLSDRFSAERPKGSFSTLEIQRTEQGDSAMYLCASSDWVTGNTIYFGEGSWLTVV.

This clonotype was seen a handful of times. The chain carries TRBV13 and TRBJ2-5; D uncertain. The CDR3 extends over 15 amino acids. In germline, CDR1 is PRHDT, CDR2 FYEKMQ (reference sequence). V was trimmed by 1 base and J by 2 bases, leaving 11 bases between them. CDR3 in DNA: TGTGCCAGCAGCTTAGCCAGGACGCAGCAAGAGACCCAGTACTTC. Protein: CASSLARTQQETQYF.

This clonotype has a handful of counts. This chain links TRBV18 with TRBJ1-1; D gene ambiguous. The CDR3 length is 15 residues. The germline gives CDR1 KGHSH, CDR2 LQKENI. Trimming cost V 4 bases and J 4 bases, with 16 bases left between them. Written as DNA, the CDR3 is TGTGCCAGCTCACTTTCAACGGGCGTCGGCACTGAAGCTTTCTTT. It yields the protein CASSLSTGVGTEAFF.

V and J are TRBV29-1 and TRBJ2-3; D may be TRBD2 (5 bases). This CDR3 has 13 amino acids. Germline CDR1 is SQVTM and CDR2 is ANQGSEA. The germline V and J ends were trimmed by 7 bases and 2 bases, with 13 bases remaining between them. The CDR3 DNA reads as TGCAGCGCCAGTGAGGGTCCCACAGATACGCAGTATTTT. Translating gives CSASEGPTDTQYF.

Here the CDR3 reads CASSLYGGIGNEQFF. The DNA for the CDR3 is TGTGCCAGCAGCTTATACGGGGGGATTGGCAATGAGCAGTTCTTC. The gene calls are TRBV7-6 and TRBJ2-5; 7 positions match TRBD2. The DNA end favors TRBJ2-1, so the J call may be wrong. Germline CDR1 SGHVS, CDR2 FNYEAQ. There are 15 residues in the CDR3.

This clonotype was seen a handful of times. An end of the junction does not agree with germline; a read error may underlie this. This chain joins TRBV2 and TRBJ2-2; tentatively, D is TRBD2 (5 bases). Germline values: CDR1 SNHLY, CDR2 FYNNEI. CDR3 length: 15 amino acids. The chain's CDR3 is CASAAEVGNPGELFF. The CDR3 coding sequence is TGTGCCAGCGCGGCGGAGGTGGGGAACCCCGGGGAGCTGTTTTTT.

This clonotype was detected once. The chain employs TRBV29-1 and TRBJ1-1; D might be TRBD1 (5 bases). There are 14 residues in the CDR3. Germline assignment: CDR1 SQVTM and CDR2 ANQGSEA. The V and J ends lost 3 bases and 11 bases respectively, with 22 bases between them. CDR3 nucleotides: TGCAGCGTTGAGGGCTTTGGGGCTACCAAGCGGGCTTTCTTT. It encodes CSVEGFGATKRAFF.

This clonotype was observed a few times. The CDR3, as DNA: TGTGCCAGCAGTACCTTTCCAGATGGCTACACCTTC. The encoded protein is CASSTFPDGYTF. The chain couples TRBV12-3 or TRBV12-4 to TRBJ1-2; D unresolved. Trimming shortened V by 5 bases and J by 6 bases, and 10 bases separated the two germline ends. This CDR3 has 12 amino acids.

This clonotype was seen a handful of times. The chain carries TRBV11-1 and TRBJ2-2; no reliable D call. CDR3 length equals 14 residues. V lost 5 bases, J lost 5 bases, and 12 bases lay in between. Germline V lookup: CDR1 SGHAT, CDR2 FQDESV (reference sequence). CDR3 sequence: CASSPRVRTGELFF. In nucleotides, the CDR3 is TGTGCCAGCAGCCCAAGAGTTAGGACCGGGGAGCTGTTTTTT. Together with reference TRBV11-1 and TRBJ2-2, the CDR3 gives the full variable domain: EAEVAQSPRYKITEKSQAVAFWCDPISGHATLYWYRQILGQGPELLVQFQDESVVDDSQLPKDRFSAERLKGVDSTLKIQPAELGDSAMYLCASSPRVRTGELFFGEGSRLTVL.

This chain joins TRBV20-1 and TRBJ2-7; TRBD2 matches at 11 bases. Per the germline V gene, CDR1 is DFQATT and CDR2 is SNEGSKA (reference sequence). This CDR3 is 14 amino acids long. V was clipped by 1 base and J by 5 bases; unmatched bases: 4. CDR3 sequence: CSARVSGGADEQYF. For the CDR3, the DNA is TGCAGTGCTAGAGTTAGCGGGGGGGCCGACGAGCAGTACTTC.

This clonotype has a handful of counts. This chain connects TRBV5-1 to TRBJ2-7; TRBD1 aligns across 8 bases. The CDR3 extends over 15 amino acids. Losses at the gene ends were 3 bases for V and 3 bases for J; bases not matched to a gene: 8. Germline V gene data show CDR1 as SGHRS and CDR2 as YFSETQ. The CDR3: CASSSRTGNGYEQYF. The CDR3 nucleotides read TGCGCCAGCAGCTCGCGGACAGGGAATGGCTACGAGCAGTACTTC.

This clonotype was counted at least ten times. The rearrangement links TRBV27 to TRBJ2-2; no clear D. CDR3 length: 14 amino acids. The V and J ends lost 3 bases and 2 bases respectively, with 7 bases between them. The germline CDR1 and CDR2 sequences are MNHEY and SMNVEV (reference sequence). CDR3 protein: CASSFLANTGELFF. The CDR3 nucleotides are TGTGCCAGCAGTTTCTTGGCAAACACCGGGGAGCTGTTTTTT.

This clonotype was counted between two and nine times. This sequence joins TRBV5-5 and TRBJ2-7, with TRBD1 matching over 7 bases. Judging by the DNA end, TRBJ1-2 fits better; the J call may be wrong. CDR1 and CDR2 (germline): SGHKS, YYEKEE (reference sequence). The CDR3 contains 14 residues. The CDR3 sequence is CASSLWQGDYGYTF. CDR3 nucleotide sequence: TGTGCCAGCAGCTTGTGGCAGGGGGACTATGGCTACACCTTC.

This clonotype was seen at least ten times. V gene TRBV3-1 combines with J gene TRBJ2-5, with a possible D match to TRBD2 (6 bases). CDR3 size: 14 residues. Germline V gives CDR1 LGHDT, CDR2 YNNKEL (reference sequence). V lost 4 bases and J lost 2, with 11 bases in between. CDR3 in DNA: TGTGCCAGCAGCCGGGGGAGGCTACAAGAGACCCAGTACTTC. It translates to CASSRGRLQETQYF.

In this sample, this clonotype turned up a few times. This chain connects TRBV10-3 to TRBJ1-2, with D maybe TRBD1 (5 bases). V lost 0 bases, J lost 8 bases, and 16 bases lay in between. The CDR3 sequence is 15 residues long. Germline-derived CDR1 and CDR2 are ENHRY and SYGVKD. Here the CDR3 reads CAISESEGTADGYTF. The DNA for the CDR3 is TGTGCCATCAGTGAGTCGGAAGGGACCGCTGACGGCTACACCTTC.

J is TRBJ2-1 and V is TRBV7-9, with D possibly matching TRBD2 (6 bases). The germline V and J ends were trimmed by 5 bases and 7 bases, with 9 bases remaining between them. The V gene's germline CDR1 is SEHNR and CDR2 FQNEAQ (reference sequence). The CDR3 sequence is 12 residues long. The CDR3 protein is CASSHLANEQFF. Here the CDR3 DNA reads TGTGCCAGCAGCCATCTAGCGAATGAGCAGTTCTTC.